One and the same sample provided the 5 T cell receptor beta chains below, sequenced in a study of OX40 agonist ivuxolimab in advanced cancers. Here immunoSEQ multiplex PCR was the method, and the copy in TCRdb shows in-frame clones only, minus some. The data contain around 94,000 clones, about 92% of them seen just once; the ten biggest clones take up around 3.3%. The specimen comprised CD4+ or CD8+ T cells sorted from blood, sampled in a trial of the OX40 agonist ivuxolimab. The receptors here all came from an adult with an advanced solid tumor such as melanoma, head and neck, liver or kidney cancer.

This clone was observed a handful of times. This rearrangement joins TRBV29-1 to TRBJ1-1; a weak D match, TRBD1 (6 bases). The germline V gene encodes CDR1 SQVTM and CDR2 ANQGSEA. The CDR3 totals 10 residues. The CDR3 loop is CSVPDSEAFF. DNA for the CDR3: TGCAGTGTTCCGGACAGTGAAGCTTTCTTT.

The chain joins TRBV6-5 to TRBJ2-7; a possible D gene is TRBD1 (7 bases). This CDR3 has 15 amino acids. Looked up from germline, CDR1 is MNHEY and CDR2 is SVGAGI. V dropped 2 bases and J dropped 4 bases, with 15 bases sitting between them. Written as DNA, the CDR3 is TGTGCCAGCAGTTACCGGAGGGGGCACGGATACGAGCAGTACTTC. Its translation is CASSYRRGHGYEQYF.

This clone has a single count. The chain recombines TRBV27 with TRBJ1-2, with D possibly being TRBD1 (5 bases). V was clipped by 6 bases and J by 8 bases, with 16 bases between them. The CDR3 length is 13 residues. In germline, CDR1 is MNHEY, CDR2 SMNVEV (reference sequence). CDR3 region: CASSPKERDGYTF. CDR3 DNA sequence: TGTGCCAGCAGCCCCAAAGAGAGGGACGGCTACACCTTC.

This clone came up a few times. This chain's CDR3 is CSVRSTGEQYF. Written as DNA, the CDR3 is TGCAGCGTTAGATCGACGGGCGAGCAGTACTTC. V and J are TRBV29-1 and TRBJ2-7, with D uncertain. There are 11 residues in the CDR3. CDR1 SQVTM and CDR2 ANQGSEA come from the germline V gene. V lost 5 bases to trimming and J lost 6 bases, with 11 bases between them.

This clone was observed a handful of times. The J gene is TRBJ2-7, the V gene TRBV7-3, with D perhaps assigned TRBD1 or TRBD2 (5 bases each). The V end was cut by 2 bases, the J end by 3 bases, with 11 bases between. CDR1 and CDR2 from the germline V gene are SGHTA and FQGTGA. CDR3 length: 14 amino acids. In DNA, the CDR3 is TGTGCCAGCAGCTTAGGGGGACCAGGCTACGAGCAGTACTTC. This encodes CASSLGGPGYEQYF.